This record concerns one T cell receptor (beta chain) sequence. This CDR3 has 14 amino acids. Trimming took off 5 bases at V and 0 bases at J, with 8 bases between the two ends. The germline CDR1 and CDR2 sequences are SGHVS and FNYEAQ. This entry belongs to a study of T cell responses to AZD1222 COVID-19 vaccine. The table came from immunoSEQ multiplex PCR; TCRdb's copy has only in-frame clones and leaves some out. In the table there are tens of thousands of clones, 70% to 80% of which are singletons. The rearrangement links TRBV7-6 to TRBJ1-3; D call uncertain. This TCR derives from an adult who received the AZD1222 COVID-19 vaccine. Sequences were derived from peripheral blood, sampled 28 days after the second AZD1222 dose. CDR3 sequence (DNA): TGTGCCAGCAGCCTGCTCCCCTCTGGAAACACCATATATTTT. The encoded protein is CASSLLPSGNTIYF.